These T cell receptor beta chains were read from a single sample in a study of blood T cell repertoires in COVID-19. Clones were read by immunoSEQ multiplex PCR, and TCRdb kept only the in-frame ones, dropping some. This table holds over 200,000 clones, approximately 91% found once. The specimen sequenced was peripheral blood. The source of these receptors is a woman aged 30 to 39 with acute or convalescent COVID-19. The CDR3 runs from the conserved cysteine through the conserved F or W. The D gene is left open where the match is weak. For some rows the clone size is stated as once, few or many, or as a class when expanded; others skip it.

cdr3_aa cdr3_nt v_call clone_size j_call d_call
CAWSSGGARETQYF TGTGCCTGGAGTTCGGGGGGGGCACGGGAGACCCAGTACTTC TRBV30 NA TRBJ2-5 TRBD2
CASSPDQGAGGQYF TGTGCCAGCAGTCCAGATCAGGGGGCGGGTGGGCAGTACTTC TRBV5-4 NA TRBJ2-7 TRBD1
CASSLGEGARGYTF TGTGCCAGCAGCTTAGGTGAAGGGGCGCGGGGCTACACCTTC TRBV13 NA TRBJ1-2 NA
CAWLQGNYEQYF TGTGCCTGGCTACAGGGAAACTACGAGCAGTACTTC TRBV30 few TRBJ2-7 NA
CASSYTGGNEKLFF TGTGCCAGCAGCTATACAGGGGGCAATGAAAAACTGTTTTTT TRBV2 NA TRBJ1-4 TRBD1
CASSPSWRDEKLFF TGTGCCAGCTCACCTAGCTGGCGCGATGAAAAACTGTTTTTT TRBV18 NA TRBJ1-4 NA
CAIRFRAEANTGELFF TGTGCCATCAGATTCCGAGCGGAGGCGAACACCGGGGAGCTGTTTTTT TRBV10-3 NA TRBJ2-2 NA
CASSRATGSWNEQFF TGTGCCAGCAGTCGGGCGACAGGGTCGTGGAATGAGCAGTTCTTC TRBV6-2/TRBV6-3 NA TRBJ2-1 TRBD1
CASKRDRNTINPYEQYF TGTGCCTCGAAACGGGACAGGAATACGATCAACCCCTACGAGCAGTACTTC TRBV2 NA TRBJ2-7 TRBD1
CAWSAQESPLEQYF TGTGCCTGGAGTGCGCAGGAATCCCCCCTCGAGCAGTACTTC TRBV30 NA TRBJ2-7 NA
CASRVSVPSYEQYF TGTGCGTCGCGGGTGAGCGTACCATCCTACGAGCAGTACTTC TRBV6-5 once TRBJ2-7 NA
CASSQEALAGGPVRETQYF TGTGCCAGCAGCCAAGAGGCCCTAGCGGGAGGGCCGGTTAGAGAGACCCAGTACTTC TRBV3-1/TRBV3-2 NA TRBJ2-5 TRBD2
CASSLGPLGLSSYEQYF TGTGCCAGCAGCTTAGGCCCCTTAGGACTGAGCTCCTACGAGCAGTACTTC TRBV7-2 NA TRBJ2-7 NA
CASSWGLAKPLYEQYF TGTGCCAGCAGCTGGGGACTAGCAAAGCCTTTGTACGAGCAGTACTTC TRBV7-2 few TRBJ2-7 TRBD2
CASSLGAGETYEQYF TGTGCCAGCAGCTTAGGTGCGGGAGAGACTTACGAGCAGTACTTC TRBV7-2 NA TRBJ2-7 TRBD2
CASSIWQATNEKLFF TGTGCCAGTAGTATTTGGCAAGCAACTAATGAAAAACTGTTTTTT TRBV19 NA TRBJ1-4 NA
CASSQDVQGQMNTEAFF TGTGCCAGCAGCCAAGACGTCCAGGGCCAAATGAACACTGAAGCTTTCTTT TRBV14 NA TRBJ1-1 NA
CASSEHSGSSDEQYF TGTGCCAGCAGCGAACATAGCGGGAGCAGCGACGAGCAGTACTTC TRBV4-2 few TRBJ2-7 TRBD2
CASSQNTGLTDTQYF TGTGCCAGCAGCCAAAACACGGGACTCACAGATACGCAGTATTTT TRBV14 NA TRBJ2-3 NA
CASSVAPGQSSGNTIYF TGTGCCAGCAGCGTAGCTCCAGGGCAGAGCTCTGGAAACACCATATATTTT TRBV9 NA TRBJ1-3 NA
CAWILRDSDIQETQYF TGTGCCTGGATCCTCCGGGACAGCGATATCCAAGAGACCCAGTACTTC TRBV30 NA TRBJ2-5 TRBD1
CSVIAGVYEQYF TGCAGCGTTATAGCGGGAGTATACGAGCAGTACTTC TRBV29-1 few TRBJ2-7 TRBD2
CASSAGTSGRNEQFF TGCGCCAGCAGCGCCGGGACTAGCGGGAGGAATGAGCAGTTCTTC TRBV5-1 NA TRBJ2-1 TRBD2
CSVGGRRGGEETQYF TGCAGCGTGGGAGGGAGGCGCGGGGGCGAAGAGACCCAGTACTTC TRBV29-1 NA TRBJ2-5 NA
CAAELAGKYNEQFF TGTGCCGCAGAACTAGCGGGAAAGTACAATGAGCAGTTCTTC TRBV30 few TRBJ2-1 TRBD2
CASSRRQAPYEQYF TGTGCCAGCAGCAGACGACAGGCACCCTACGAGCAGTACTTC TRBV3-1/TRBV3-2 NA TRBJ2-7 NA
CASSQLVLRDPDTQYF TGTGCCAGCAGCCAGCTTGTGTTGAGAGATCCCGATACGCAGTATTTT TRBV3-1/TRBV3-2 NA TRBJ2-3 NA
CSVPGQGLYGYTF TGCAGCGTACCGGGACAAGGATTGTATGGCTACACCTTC TRBV29-1 NA TRBJ1-2 NA
CASRDRRGRGTEAFF TGTGCCAGCAGAGATCGCAGGGGGCGGGGGACTGAAGCTTTCTTT TRBV6-5 few TRBJ1-1 TRBD1
CASSLKTGTSGSFGLGTQYF TGCGCCAGCAGCTTAAAGACTGGGACTAGCGGAAGCTTTGGCCTTGGGACCCAGTACTTC TRBV5-1 NA TRBJ2-5 TRBD2
CASSQGTGYHEQYF TGCGCCAGCAGCCAAGGGACAGGGTACCACGAGCAGTACTTC TRBV4-1 NA TRBJ2-7 TRBD1
CASSLASGDRGYEQYF TGTGCCAGCAGCTTAGCGTCGGGAGACAGGGGCTACGAGCAGTACTTC TRBV7-9 NA TRBJ2-7 TRBD1
CASSRQGTGELFF TGTGCCAGCTCCCGACAGGGAACCGGGGAGCTGTTTTTT TRBV18 NA TRBJ2-2 TRBD1